A selection of T cell receptor beta chains follows, all from one sample in a study of T cell changes during pregnancy in multiple sclerosis. Some clones are missing from TCRdb's copy, which holds only in-frame ones; the method was immunoSEQ multiplex PCR. The sample holds around 37,000 clones, about nine tenths seen once. The starting material was CD8+ T cells from peripheral blood mononuclear cells, obtained in the second trimester of pregnancy. The receptors were gathered from a female donor with multiple sclerosis, enrolled in a pregnancy study. Both conserved end residues are part of each CDR3.

j_call	v_call	cdr3_aa
TRBJ1-1	TRBV29-1	CSVDSKQGTEAFF
TRBJ1-2	TRBV12-5	CASALLPREVYGYTF
TRBJ2-7	TRBV13	CASSYRGTYEQYF
TRBJ1-1	TRBV7-9	CASSLAGGLNTEAFF
TRBJ1-1	TRBV5-6	CASSLRVGGAFF
TRBJ1-3	TRBV7-9	CASSLDRKVASGNTIYF
TRBJ1-3	TRBV6-1	CASSEYLSRVDGNTIYF
TRBJ1-2	TRBV29-1	CSTNPRDVYGYTF
TRBJ2-7	TRBV27	CASSSIYEQYF
TRBJ1-4	TRBV5-1	CASSPPGTTNEKLFF
TRBJ2-4	TRBV5-4	CASSLALRGGKNIQYF
TRBJ1-2	TRBV2	CASAEGDGYTF
TRBJ2-3	TRBV19	CASSFRDRGSTDTQYF
TRBJ2-1	TRBV19	CASTVSGGANNEQFF
TRBJ2-3	TRBV7-2	CASSQAERGVADTQYF
TRBJ2-1	TRBV29-1	CSVEDLAGGRAYNEQFF
TRBJ2-5	TRBV7-8	CASSPPGIAGPQETQYF
TRBJ2-5	TRBV7-9	CASRGGRETQYF
TRBJ1-1	TRBV7-9	CASSPTVTEAFF
TRBJ2-5	TRBV7-2	CASSSQTERETQYF
TRBJ2-5	TRBV7-9	CASSSPSGIYQETQYF
TRBJ2-4	TRBV5-1	CASSSTSGEQGAKNIQYF